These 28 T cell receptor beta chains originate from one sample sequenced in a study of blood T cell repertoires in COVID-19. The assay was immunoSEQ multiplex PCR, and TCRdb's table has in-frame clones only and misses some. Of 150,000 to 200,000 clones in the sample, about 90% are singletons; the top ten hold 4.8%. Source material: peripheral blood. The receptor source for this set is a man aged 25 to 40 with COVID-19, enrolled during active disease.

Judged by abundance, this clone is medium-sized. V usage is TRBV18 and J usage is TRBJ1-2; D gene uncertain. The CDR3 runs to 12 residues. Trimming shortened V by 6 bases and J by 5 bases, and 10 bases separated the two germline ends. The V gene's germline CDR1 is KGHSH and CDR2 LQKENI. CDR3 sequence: CASSPGEYGYTF. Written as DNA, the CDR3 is TGTGCCAGCTCCCCCGGGGAATATGGCTACACCTTC.

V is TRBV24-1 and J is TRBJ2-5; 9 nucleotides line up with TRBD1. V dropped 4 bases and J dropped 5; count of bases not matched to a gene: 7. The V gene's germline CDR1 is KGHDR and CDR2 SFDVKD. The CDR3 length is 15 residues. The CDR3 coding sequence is TGTGCCACCAGTGACGGGGGACAGGGATGGGAGACCCAGTACTTC. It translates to CATSDGGQGWETQYF.

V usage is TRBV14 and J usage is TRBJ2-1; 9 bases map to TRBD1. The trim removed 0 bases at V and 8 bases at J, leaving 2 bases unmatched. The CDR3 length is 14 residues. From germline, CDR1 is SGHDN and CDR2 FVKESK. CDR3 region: CASSQETGGDEQFF. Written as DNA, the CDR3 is TGTGCCAGCAGCCAAGAGACAGGGGGAGATGAGCAGTTCTTC.

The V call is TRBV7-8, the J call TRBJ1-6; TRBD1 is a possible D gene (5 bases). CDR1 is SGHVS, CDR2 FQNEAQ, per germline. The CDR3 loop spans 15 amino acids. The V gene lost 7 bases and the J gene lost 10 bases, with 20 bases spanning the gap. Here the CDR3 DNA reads TGTGCCAGCAAACCTGGGGGGGGGATACAATCACCCCTCCACTTT. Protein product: CASKPGGGIQSPLHF.

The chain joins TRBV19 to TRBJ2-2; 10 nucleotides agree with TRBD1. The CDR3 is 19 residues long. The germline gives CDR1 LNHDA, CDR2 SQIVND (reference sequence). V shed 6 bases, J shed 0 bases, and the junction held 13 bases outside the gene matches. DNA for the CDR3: TGTGCCAGTAGCCCCTACCGGGACAGGGGTTATGCGAACACCGGGGAGCTGTTTTTT. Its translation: CASSPYRDRGYANTGELFF.

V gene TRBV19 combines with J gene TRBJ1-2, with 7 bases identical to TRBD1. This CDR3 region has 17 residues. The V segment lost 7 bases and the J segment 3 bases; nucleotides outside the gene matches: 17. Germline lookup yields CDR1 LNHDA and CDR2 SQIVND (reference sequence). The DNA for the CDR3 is TGTGCCAGTATTCAAAGAGGGGACAGACATACCTACTATGGCTACACCTTC. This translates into CASIQRGDRHTYYGYTF.

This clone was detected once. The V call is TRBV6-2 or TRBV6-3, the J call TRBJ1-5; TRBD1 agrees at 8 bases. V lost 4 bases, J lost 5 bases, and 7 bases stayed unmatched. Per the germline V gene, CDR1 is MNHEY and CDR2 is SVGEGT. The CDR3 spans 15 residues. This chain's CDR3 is CASSLSGTGYQPQHF. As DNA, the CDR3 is TGTGCCAGCAGTTTATCGGGGACAGGATATCAGCCCCAGCATTTT.

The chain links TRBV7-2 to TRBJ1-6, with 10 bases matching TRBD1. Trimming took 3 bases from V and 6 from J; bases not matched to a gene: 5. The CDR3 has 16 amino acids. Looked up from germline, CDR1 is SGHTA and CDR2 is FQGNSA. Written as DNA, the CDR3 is TGTGCCAGCAGCTTCCCCGGACAGGGGGTTAATTCACCCCTCCACTTT. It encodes CASSFPGQGVNSPLHF.

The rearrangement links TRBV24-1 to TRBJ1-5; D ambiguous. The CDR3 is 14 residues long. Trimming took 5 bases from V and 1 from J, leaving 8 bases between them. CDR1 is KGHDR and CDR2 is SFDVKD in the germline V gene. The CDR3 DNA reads TGTGCCACCAGTGGTTCGGTGAGCAATCAGCCCCAGCATTTT. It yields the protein CATSGSVSNQPQHF.

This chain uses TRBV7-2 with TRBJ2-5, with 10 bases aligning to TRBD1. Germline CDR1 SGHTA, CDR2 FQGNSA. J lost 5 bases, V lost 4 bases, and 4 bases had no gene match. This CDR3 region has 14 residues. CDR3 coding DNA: TGTGCCAGCAGCTGGGACAGGGGTCGGGAGACCCAGTACTTC. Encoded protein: CASSWDRGRETQYF.

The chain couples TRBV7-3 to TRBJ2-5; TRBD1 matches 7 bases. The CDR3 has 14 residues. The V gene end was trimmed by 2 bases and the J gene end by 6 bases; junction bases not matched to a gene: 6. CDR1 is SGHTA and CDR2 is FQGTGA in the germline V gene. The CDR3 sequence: CASSLLGGSKTQYF. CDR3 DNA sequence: TGTGCCAGCAGCTTATTAGGGGGCTCTAAGACCCAGTACTTC.

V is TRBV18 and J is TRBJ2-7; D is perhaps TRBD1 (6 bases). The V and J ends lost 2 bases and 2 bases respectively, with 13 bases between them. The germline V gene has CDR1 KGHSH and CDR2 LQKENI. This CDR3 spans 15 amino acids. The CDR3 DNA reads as TGTGCCAGCTCACCAATCGGACAGAGCACCTACGAGCAGTACTTC. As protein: CASSPIGQSTYEQYF.

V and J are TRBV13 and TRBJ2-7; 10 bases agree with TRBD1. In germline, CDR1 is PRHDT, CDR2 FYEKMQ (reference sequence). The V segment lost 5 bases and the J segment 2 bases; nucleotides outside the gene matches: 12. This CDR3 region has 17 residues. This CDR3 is CASSPIAGTGDTYEQYF. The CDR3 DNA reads TGTGCCAGCAGCCCCATCGCAGGGACAGGGGATACCTACGAGCAGTACTTC.

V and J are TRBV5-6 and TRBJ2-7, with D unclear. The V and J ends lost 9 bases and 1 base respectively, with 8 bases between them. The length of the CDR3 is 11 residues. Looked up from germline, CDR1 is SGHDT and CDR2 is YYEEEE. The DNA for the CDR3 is TGTGCCACTAGGAAGTCCTACGAGCAGTACTTC. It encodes CATRKSYEQYF. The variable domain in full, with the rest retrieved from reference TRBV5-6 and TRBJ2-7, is DAGVTQSPTHLIKTRGQQVTLRCSPKSGHDTVSWYQQALGQGPQFIFQYYEEEERQRGNFPDRFSGHQFPNYSSELNVNALLLGDSALYLCATRKSYEQYFGPGTRLTVT.

The CDR3, as DNA: TGTGCCAGCAGCCCAGGGACAGGGATGAACACTGAAGCTTTCTTT. This translates into CASSPGTGMNTEAFF. The chain recombines TRBV7-2 with TRBJ1-1, with 9 bases matching TRBD1. The V segment lost 5 bases and the J segment 0 bases; nucleotides outside the gene matches: 4. In germline, CDR1 is SGHTA, CDR2 FQGNSA. CDR3 length equals 15 residues.

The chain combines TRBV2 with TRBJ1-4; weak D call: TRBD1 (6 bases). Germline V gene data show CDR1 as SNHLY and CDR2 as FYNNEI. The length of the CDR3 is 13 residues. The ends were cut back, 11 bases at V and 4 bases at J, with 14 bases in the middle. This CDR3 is CAGTGLVNEKLFF. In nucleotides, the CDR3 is TGTGCCGGAACAGGGCTTGTTAATGAAAAACTGTTTTTT.

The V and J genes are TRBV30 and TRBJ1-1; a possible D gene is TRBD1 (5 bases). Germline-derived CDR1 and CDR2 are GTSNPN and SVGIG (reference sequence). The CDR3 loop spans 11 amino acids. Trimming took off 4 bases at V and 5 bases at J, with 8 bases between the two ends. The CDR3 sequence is CAWTGRTEAFF. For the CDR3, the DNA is TGTGCCTGGACAGGGCGTACTGAAGCTTTCTTT.

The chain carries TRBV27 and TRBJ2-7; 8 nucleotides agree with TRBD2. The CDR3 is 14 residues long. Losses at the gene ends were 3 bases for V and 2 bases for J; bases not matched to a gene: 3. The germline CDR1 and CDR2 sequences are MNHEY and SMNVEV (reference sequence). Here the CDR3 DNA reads TGTGCCAGCAGTTTGGGGCGGGGGGCCTACGAGCAGTACTTC. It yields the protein CASSLGRGAYEQYF.

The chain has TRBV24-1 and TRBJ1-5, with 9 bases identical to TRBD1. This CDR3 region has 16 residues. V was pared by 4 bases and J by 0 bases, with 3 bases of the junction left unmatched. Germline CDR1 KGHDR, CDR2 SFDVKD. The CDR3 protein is CATSDRQGGSNQPQHF. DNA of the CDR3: TGTGCCACCAGTGACCGACAGGGGGGTAGCAATCAGCCCCAGCATTTT.

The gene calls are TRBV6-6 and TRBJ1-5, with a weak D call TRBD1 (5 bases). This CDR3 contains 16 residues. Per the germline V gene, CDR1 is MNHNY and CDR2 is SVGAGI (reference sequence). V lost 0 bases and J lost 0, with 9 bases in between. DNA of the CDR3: TGTGCCAGCAGTTACTCGCCGACAGCTAGCAATCAGCCCCAGCATTTT. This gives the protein CASSYSPTASNQPQHF.

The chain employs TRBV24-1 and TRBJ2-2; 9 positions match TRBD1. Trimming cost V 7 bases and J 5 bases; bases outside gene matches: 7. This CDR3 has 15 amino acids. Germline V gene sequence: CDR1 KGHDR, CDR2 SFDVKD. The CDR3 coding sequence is TGTGCCACCAGGTCTGGTGACAGGGGGACCGGGGAGCTGTTTTTT. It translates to CATRSGDRGTGELFF.

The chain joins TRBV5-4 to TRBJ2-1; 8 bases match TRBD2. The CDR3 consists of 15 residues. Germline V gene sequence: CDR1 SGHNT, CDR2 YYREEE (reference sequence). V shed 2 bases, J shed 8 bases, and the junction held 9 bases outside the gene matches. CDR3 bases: TGTGCCAGCAGCTTAGGTCGGGGGGGCCTTGATGAGCAGTTCTTC. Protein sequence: CASSLGRGGLDEQFF.

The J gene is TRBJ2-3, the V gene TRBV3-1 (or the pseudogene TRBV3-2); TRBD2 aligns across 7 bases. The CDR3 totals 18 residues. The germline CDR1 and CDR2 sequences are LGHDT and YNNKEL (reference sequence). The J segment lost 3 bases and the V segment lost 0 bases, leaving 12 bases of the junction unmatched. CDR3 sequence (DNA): TGTGCCAGCAGCCAAGATCAAGGTTTGGCGGGAGATACAGATACGCAGTATTTT. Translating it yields CASSQDQGLAGDTDTQYF.

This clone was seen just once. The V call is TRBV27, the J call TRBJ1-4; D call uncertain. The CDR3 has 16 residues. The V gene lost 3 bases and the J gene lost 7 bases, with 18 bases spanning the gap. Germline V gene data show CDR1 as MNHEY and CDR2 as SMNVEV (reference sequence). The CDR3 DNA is TGTGCCAGCAGTTTTTCTTTTGGGTTACTACCTGAAAAACTGTTTTTT. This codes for CASSFSFGLLPEKLFF. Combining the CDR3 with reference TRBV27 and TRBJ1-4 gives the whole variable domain EAQVTQNPRYLITVTGKKLTVTCSQNMNHEYMSWYRQDPGLGLRQIYYSMNVEVTDKGDVPEGYKVSRKEKRNFPLILESPSPNQTSLYFCASSFSFGLLPEKLFFGSGTQLSVL.

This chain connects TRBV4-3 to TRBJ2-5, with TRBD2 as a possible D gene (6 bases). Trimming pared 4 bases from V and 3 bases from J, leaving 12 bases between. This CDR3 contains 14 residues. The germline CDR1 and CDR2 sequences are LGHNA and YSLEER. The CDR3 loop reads CASSRAGGKETQYF. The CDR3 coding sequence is TGCGCCAGCAGCCGAGCGGGTGGGAAAGAGACCCAGTACTTC.

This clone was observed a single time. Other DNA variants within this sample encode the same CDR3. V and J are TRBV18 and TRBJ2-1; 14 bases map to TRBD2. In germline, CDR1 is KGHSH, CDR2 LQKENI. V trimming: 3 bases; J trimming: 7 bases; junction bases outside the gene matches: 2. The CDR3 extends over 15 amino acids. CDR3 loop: CASSPGLAGVNEQFF. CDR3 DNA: TGTGCCAGCTCACCGGGACTAGCGGGAGTAAATGAGCAGTTCTTC.

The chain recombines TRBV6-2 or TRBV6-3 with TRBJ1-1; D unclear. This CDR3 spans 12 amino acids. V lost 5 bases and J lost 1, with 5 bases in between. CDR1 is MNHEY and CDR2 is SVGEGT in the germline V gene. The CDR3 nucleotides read TGTGCCAGCAGTCCACAGAACACTGAAGCTTTCTTT. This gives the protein CASSPQNTEAFF.

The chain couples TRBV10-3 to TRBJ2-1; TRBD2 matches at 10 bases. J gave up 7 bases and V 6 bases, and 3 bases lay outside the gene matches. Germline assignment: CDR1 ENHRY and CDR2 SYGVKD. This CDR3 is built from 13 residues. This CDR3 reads CAIRVAGGNEQFF. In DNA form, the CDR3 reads TGTGCCATCAGAGTAGCGGGGGGAAATGAGCAGTTCTTC.